These 3 T cell receptor beta chains were all obtained from the same sample, sequenced in a study of T cell repertoires in cytomegalovirus infection. TCRdb processed the reads anew with MiXCR; each CDR3 protein has one entry. The repertoire holds about 260,000 distinct CDR3 sequences, with roughly an eighth as singletons. Sequencing was performed on PBMCs. These receptors were collected from a human donor in good health (CMV status not recorded). Some clones in this sample may be carry-over from other donors' samples.

At least ten counts were recorded for this clonotype. This chain connects TRBV12-3 or TRBV12-4 to TRBJ2-5; 7 bases agree with TRBD1. The CDR3 consists of 15 residues. V shed 3 bases, J shed 5 bases, and the junction held 9 bases outside the gene matches. The CDR3 region is CASSFKGARWETQYF. The DNA of the CDR3 is TGTGCCAGCAGTTTTAAGGGGGCGCGTTGGGAGACCCAGTACTTC.

This clonotype was counted at least ten times. V usage is TRBV28 and J usage is TRBJ2-7, with D possibly called TRBD1 or TRBD2 (5 bases each). CDR1 MDHEN and CDR2 SYDVKM come from the germline V gene. V was clipped by 3 bases and J by 3 bases, with 24 bases between them. The CDR3 consists of 18 residues. The DNA for the CDR3 is TGTGCCAGCAGTTTCATAAGGTGGGGACGGATACCTAACTACGAGCAGTACTTC. This encodes CASSFIRWGRIPNYEQYF.

This clonotype appeared many times. The J gene is TRBJ2-7, the V gene TRBV19, with TRBD1 matching 10 bases. The CDR3 runs 17 residues. Trimming removed 5 bases from V and 6 bases from J; junction bases left unmatched: 16. CDR1 LNHDA and CDR2 SQIVND come from the germline V gene (reference sequence). In nucleotides, the CDR3 is TGTGCCAGTAGTCGGACCGGGACAGGGGACCGGTTATCCGAGCAGTACTTC. Encoded protein: CASSRTGTGDRLSEQYF. Full variable domain (rest looked up from reference TRBV19 and TRBJ2-7): DGGITQSPKYLFRKEGQNVTLSCEQNLNHDAMYWYRQDPGQGLRLIYYSQIVNDFQKGDIAEGYSVSREKKESFPLTVTSAQKNPTAFYLCASSRTGTGDRLSEQYFGPGTRLTVT.